Listed here are 32 T cell receptor beta chains from one sample, sequenced in a study of T cell repertoires in cytomegalovirus infection (dated 2019 in TCRdb). Reads for this sample came from an Illumina HiSeq 1500. TCRdb reprocessing: public reads trimmed at Q25 with fastp, clones called with MiXCR, in-frame beta chains kept. Every distinct CDR3 protein forms one entry, paired with its most common genes and DNA. This sample holds more than 85,000 distinct CDR3 sequences; 15% to 20% were observed only once. The top ten clones comprise more than 7% of the sample. Sample: PBMCs. The receptors derive from a human donor in good health (CMV status not recorded). Some clones in this sample may be carry-over from other donors' samples.

There are many counts of this clonotype. V is TRBV5-8 and J is TRBJ2-7; 7 positions agree with TRBD1. The CDR3 sequence is 13 residues long. Trimming cost V 4 bases and J 7 bases; bases outside gene matches: 8. Per germline, CDR1 SGHTS and CDR2 YDEGEE. The CDR3 here is CASSHRGLGEQYF. The CDR3 DNA follows: TGTGCCAGCAGCCACAGGGGCTTGGGGGAGCAGTACTTC.

This clonotype was picked up many times. V gene TRBV6-4 combines with J gene TRBJ2-5; the match to TRBD2 covers 8 bases. The CDR3 extends over 13 amino acids. V trimming: 7 bases; J trimming: 3 bases; junction bases outside the gene matches: 4. The V gene's germline CDR1 is MRHNA and CDR2 SNTAGT. CDR3 residues: CASKNGGEETQYF. The CDR3 DNA follows: TGTGCCAGCAAGAACGGGGGGGAAGAGACCCAGTACTTC.

Of note for this clonotype: Being one base from a much bigger clone, this may be a read error. The chain links TRBV6-1 to TRBJ2-2; D remains ambiguous. The CDR3 spans 15 residues. CDR1 and CDR2 from the germline V gene are MNHNS and SASEGT. In nucleotides, the CDR3 is TGTGCCAGAAGTGAATTTGACTCCTCGCTCGGGGAGCTGTTTTTT. Its protein is CARSEFDSSLGELFF.

A note on this clonotype: Given a much more abundant clone one base away, this may be a read error. The V gene is TRBV7-6, the J gene TRBJ2-1, with 7 bases aligning to TRBD1. The CDR3 has 14 residues. Per the germline V gene, CDR1 is SGHVS and CDR2 is FNYEAQ. The CDR3 region has the DNA TGTACCAGCAGCTTAGGGGGCCATTTCAATGAGCAGTTCTTC. Protein product: CTSSLGGHFNEQFF.

This clonotype was recorded many times. The V call is TRBV7-6, the J call TRBJ2-3; D unclear. The germline V gene encodes CDR1 SGHVS and CDR2 FNYEAQ. Trimming left V 1 base short and J 4 bases short, with 6 bases between. This CDR3 contains 13 residues. Here the CDR3 DNA reads TGTGCCAGCAGCTTAGAAGCTCCAGATACGCAGTATTTT. This gives the protein CASSLEAPDTQYF.

This clonotype was seen only a few times. This rearrangement joins TRBV10-3 to TRBJ1-1; D may be TRBD1 (6 bases). CDR3 length: 13 amino acids. CDR1 and CDR2 (germline): ENHRY, SYGVKD. V lost 0 bases and J 8 bases, leaving 10 bases between the germline ends. This chain's CDR3 is CAISESQGTEAFF. In DNA, the CDR3 is TGTGCCATCAGTGAGTCTCAGGGGACCGAAGCTTTCTTT.

This chain joins TRBV6-2 or TRBV6-3 and TRBJ2-2; D is undetermined. Per germline, CDR1 MNHEY and CDR2 SVGEGT. V lost 4 bases and J lost 3, with 6 bases in between. The CDR3 is 13 amino acids. The CDR3 sequence is CASSLGHTGELFF. In DNA, the CDR3 is TGTGCCAGCAGTTTAGGGCACACCGGGGAGCTGTTTTTT.

The chain joins TRBV19 to TRBJ2-4; weak D call: TRBD2 (6 bases). The V end was cut by 8 bases, the J end by 9 bases, with 20 bases between. This CDR3 contains 14 residues. CDR1 is LNHDA, CDR2 SQIVND, per germline (reference sequence). In DNA form, the CDR3 reads TGTGCCAGTTCCTCTGACGCGGGGCTCGGCATTCAGTACTTC. Protein product: CASSSDAGLGIQYF.

The chain employs TRBV15 and TRBJ2-2; maybe TRBD1 (6 bases). CDR1 LNHNV and CDR2 YYDKDF come from the germline V gene (reference sequence). The CDR3 consists of 15 residues. V was shortened by 3 bases and J by 5 bases, with 13 bases between the two germline ends. This CDR3 reads CATSSHRVGTGELFF. The CDR3 DNA reads TGTGCCACCAGCAGTCACAGGGTGGGGACCGGGGAGCTGTTTTTT.

This clonotype was seen repeatedly, ten times or more. This chain uses TRBV5-1 with TRBJ1-1, with D perhaps TRBD1 (6 bases). Trimming removed 0 bases at V and 10 bases at J, with 16 bases between. The CDR3 runs 14 residues. Germline-derived CDR1 and CDR2 are SGHRS and YFSETQ. Here the CDR3 DNA reads TGCGCCAGCAGCTTGGGGGGCCCAGGGGCGCGAGCTTTCTTT. It codes for CASSLGGPGARAFF.

The J gene is TRBJ1-2, the V gene TRBV7-2; 8 nucleotides agree with TRBD1. V lost 4 bases and J lost 8; bases outside the gene matches: 6. The CDR3 is 13 amino acids. Germline CDR1 is SGHTA and CDR2 is FQGNSA. CDR3 DNA sequence: TGTGCCAGCAGCTCCGGACAGGGAGGGGGCTACACCTTC. Its protein product is CASSSGQGGGYTF.

The chain recombines TRBV13 with TRBJ2-6; unclear D gene. In germline, CDR1 is PRHDT, CDR2 FYEKMQ (reference sequence). Trimming pared 4 bases from V and 4 bases from J, leaving 5 bases between. The CDR3 spans 13 residues. The CDR3 bases are TGTGCCAGCAGCTCCCGGGGGGCCAACGTCCTGACTTTC. It yields the protein CASSSRGANVLTF.

This clonotype was counted a few times. The chain is built from TRBV23-1 and TRBJ2-7, with D perhaps TRBD2 (5 bases). TRBV23-1 is noted as an ORF with a role that remains uncertain. Trimming took 2 bases from V and 4 from J, leaving 18 bases between them. There are 16 residues in the CDR3. CDR3: CASSQEEGLSMYEQYF. DNA of the CDR3: TGCGCCAGCAGTCAAGAAGAAGGACTTAGTATGTACGAGCAGTACTTC.

This chain links TRBV5-5 with TRBJ2-1; D tentatively reads TRBD1 or TRBD2 (5 bases each). Germline V gives CDR1 SGHKS, CDR2 YYEKEE (reference sequence). The CDR3 spans 18 residues. V gave up 0 bases and J gave up 12 bases, with 28 bases separating them. The CDR3 sequence is CASSLGGLVGTRLIGQFF. In DNA form, the CDR3 reads TGTGCCAGCAGCTTGGGTGGCCTCGTAGGGACGAGGTTAATTGGGCAGTTCTTC.

The chain links TRBV6-6 to TRBJ2-4; no clear D gene. The germline V gene encodes CDR1 MNHNY and CDR2 SVGAGI (reference sequence). CDR3 length equals 14 residues. The V and J ends lost 4 bases and 0 bases respectively, with 7 bases between them. The CDR3 protein is CASSFSLAKNIQYF. As DNA, the CDR3 is TGTGCCAGCAGTTTCAGCTTAGCCAAAAACATTCAGTACTTC.

This clonotype was seen at least ten times. This chain's CDR3 is CASSIDTNTGELFF. For the CDR3, the DNA is TGTGCCAGCAGCATAGACACGAACACCGGGGAGCTGTTTTTT. The V gene is TRBV5-4, the J gene TRBJ2-2; no clear D gene. V lost 4 bases, J lost 0 bases, and 7 bases lay in between. The CDR3 is 14 amino acids. Germline assignment: CDR1 SGHNT and CDR2 YYREEE (reference sequence).

This clonotype has just one count. This may arise from a read error, as a much more abundant clone is one base away. The J gene is TRBJ2-7, the V gene TRBV6-1, with 9 nucleotides matching TRBD1. CDR1 and CDR2 from the germline V gene are MNHNS and SASEGT. The CDR3 runs 15 residues. In DNA form, the CDR3 reads TGTGCCAGCAGTACAGGGGGCGCAGGGTCCTACGAGCAGTGCTTC. Its translation: CASSTGGAGSYEQCF.

In the case of this clonotype: This clone may be a read error of a much larger clone one base away. The chain combines TRBV28 with TRBJ2-7; D gene ambiguous. The ends were cut back, 8 bases at V and 0 bases at J, with 8 bases in the middle. This CDR3 has 12 residues. Germline V gene data show CDR1 as MDHEN and CDR2 as SYDVKM. Here the CDR3 reads CASQSDSYEQYF. DNA for the CDR3: TGTGCCAGCCAGAGCGACTCCTACGAGCAGTACTTC.

Ten or more counts support this clonotype. This sequence joins TRBV7-3 and TRBJ2-3; 9 nucleotides agree with TRBD1. The CDR3 is 15 residues long. V gave up 5 bases and J gave up 5 bases; unmatched junction bases: 8. CDR1 and CDR2 from the germline V gene are SGHTA and FQGTGA. CDR3 protein: CASSRTGAAGDTQYF. The CDR3 nucleotides read TGTGCCAGCAGCCGGACAGGGGCGGCCGGAGATACGCAGTATTTT.

This clonotype has ten or more counts. The chain uses TRBV7-6 and TRBJ2-7, with 9 bases identical to TRBD2. V trimming: 0 bases; J trimming: 2 bases; junction bases outside the gene matches: 8. The CDR3 has 17 residues. Germline V gene sequence: CDR1 SGHVS, CDR2 FNYEAQ. The DNA for the CDR3 is TGTGCCAGCAGCTTAGCCATTTCTAGCGGGGCTACCTACGAGCAGTACTTC. Its translation: CASSLAISSGATYEQYF.

This clonotype was recorded many times. A read error may be the cause here, since a much bigger clone is one base away. The rearrangement uses TRBV7-3 and TRBJ2-2, with D uncertain. V was shortened by 2 bases and J by 6 bases, with 1 base between the two germline ends. The CDR3 is 11 amino acids. CDR1 is SGHTA and CDR2 is FQGTGA in the germline V gene. CDR3 bases: TGTGCCAGCAGCTTAGCCGGGGAGCTGTTTTTT. Translated: CASSLAGELFF.

In its sample, this clonotype was seen many times. V gene TRBV7-2 combines with J gene TRBJ2-2, with D perhaps matching TRBD1 (6 bases). The V and J ends lost 6 bases and 1 base respectively, with 12 bases between them. Germline values: CDR1 SGHTA, CDR2 FQGNSA. The length of the CDR3 is 15 residues. Here the CDR3 reads CASRFRGGNTGELFF. CDR3 nucleotides: TGTGCCAGCAGATTCAGGGGTGGGAACACCGGGGAGCTGTTTTTT.

The rearrangement links TRBV6-1 to TRBJ2-7, with a weak D call TRBD1 (5 bases). V lost 4 bases to trimming and J lost 0 bases, with 10 bases between them. Germline V gene lookup returns CDR1 MNHNS and CDR2 SASEGT. CDR3 length: 14 amino acids. The CDR3, as DNA: TGTGCCAGCAGTGGGGGCAGGTACTCCTACGAGCAGTACTTC. Translating it yields CASSGGRYSYEQYF.

On this clonotype itself: A read error may produce the germline difference seen at one junction end. The chain links TRBV25-1 to TRBJ1-2; a possible D gene is TRBD1 (5 bases). CDR3 length equals 15 residues. CDR1 and CDR2 (germline): MGHDK, SYGVNS. DNA of the CDR3: TGTGCCAACAGTCCCCACAGGTCCCCCTACTATGGCTACACCTTC. This codes for CANSPHRSPYYGYTF.

The rearrangement links TRBV4-1 to TRBJ1-4, with TRBD1 identical over 10 bases. Germline V gene sequence: CDR1 MGHRA, CDR2 YSYEKL. CDR3 length equals 14 residues. V shed 3 bases, J shed 6 bases, and the junction held 1 base outside the gene matches. CDR3 bases: TGCGCCAGCAGCCAGGACAGGGGGGATGAAAAACTGTTTTTT. Protein product: CASSQDRGDEKLFF.

In its sample, this clonotype was seen once. A read error may explain this, as a much larger clone is one base away. The chain employs TRBV5-4 and TRBJ1-5, with a tentative D call TRBD1 (6 bases). From germline, CDR1 is SGHNT and CDR2 YYREEE (reference sequence). CDR3 length equals 16 residues. Trimming removed 0 bases from V and 4 bases from J, with 14 bases in between. DNA of the CDR3: TGTGCCAGCAGCTTGGGAGGATGGGGGCAAAATCAGCCCCAGCATTTT. Amino acid sequence: CASSLGGWGQNQPQHF.

This clonotype was seen only a few times. The rearrangement uses TRBV6-5 and TRBJ1-6; the D gene is possibly TRBD1 (6 bases). Per germline, CDR1 MNHEY and CDR2 SVGAGI. The V end was cut by 6 bases, the J end by 7 bases, with 16 bases between. This CDR3 comprises 15 residues. CDR3: CASSKNTGNNSPLHF. DNA of the CDR3: TGTGCCAGCAGCAAAAATACAGGGAACAATTCACCCCTCCACTTT.

This clonotype has a handful of counts. The gene calls are TRBV28 and TRBJ1-5; possibly TRBD1 for D (5 bases). There are 15 residues in the CDR3. The germline V and J ends were trimmed by 6 bases and 5 bases, with 17 bases remaining between them. Germline lookup yields CDR1 MDHEN and CDR2 SYDVKM. The CDR3 protein is CASSLQEEWDQPQHF. In DNA, the CDR3 is TGTGCCAGCAGCCTACAGGAGGAGTGGGATCAGCCCCAGCATTTT. Together with reference TRBV28 and TRBJ1-5, the CDR3 gives the full variable domain: DVKVTQSSRYLVKRTGEKVFLECVQDMDHENMFWYRQDPGLGLRLIYFSYDVKMKEKGDIPEGYSVSREKKERFSLILESASTNQTSMYLCASSLQEEWDQPQHFGDGTRLSIL.

This clonotype has ten or more counts. The V gene is TRBV7-2, the J gene TRBJ2-4; maybe TRBD2 (5 bases). Per the germline V gene, CDR1 is SGHTA and CDR2 is FQGNSA. Trimming removed 0 bases at V and 6 bases at J, with 12 bases between. CDR3 size: 15 residues. The CDR3 region has the DNA TGTGCCAGCAGCTTAGCGGCGGGCCTAGGAAACATTCAGTACTTC. This translates into CASSLAAGLGNIQYF.

Ten or more counts support this clonotype. The V gene is TRBV7-2, the J gene TRBJ2-5, with D unclear. V was pared by 5 bases and J by 5 bases, with 21 bases between. The CDR3 spans 16 residues. CDR1 is SGHTA, CDR2 FQGNSA, per germline. The CDR3 loop is CASSLLAPASGETQYF. Here the CDR3 DNA reads TGTGCCAGCAGCCTCCTCGCCCCGGCTAGTGGGGAGACCCAGTACTTC.

Points on this clonotype: A read error may explain this, as a much larger clone is one base away. The V call is TRBV4-1, the J call TRBJ1-1; D gene ambiguous. Germline lookup yields CDR1 MGHRA and CDR2 YSYEKL. The CDR3 has 18 residues. The CDR3: CASSQVVVGRSLNTDAFF. CDR3 in DNA: TGCGCCAGCAGCCAAGTGGTAGTAGGACGGTCCTTGAACACTGATGCTTTCTTT.

The chain couples TRBV7-2 to TRBJ2-5; weak D call: TRBD2 (5 bases). The CDR3 covers 16 residues. Trimming shortened V by 1 base and J by 5 bases, and 17 bases separated the two germline ends. CDR1 SGHTA and CDR2 FQGNSA come from the germline V gene. The CDR3 here is CASSLGSPNPGETQYF. Here the CDR3 DNA reads TGTGCCAGCAGCTTAGGGTCGCCTAACCCGGGGGAGACCCAGTACTTC.